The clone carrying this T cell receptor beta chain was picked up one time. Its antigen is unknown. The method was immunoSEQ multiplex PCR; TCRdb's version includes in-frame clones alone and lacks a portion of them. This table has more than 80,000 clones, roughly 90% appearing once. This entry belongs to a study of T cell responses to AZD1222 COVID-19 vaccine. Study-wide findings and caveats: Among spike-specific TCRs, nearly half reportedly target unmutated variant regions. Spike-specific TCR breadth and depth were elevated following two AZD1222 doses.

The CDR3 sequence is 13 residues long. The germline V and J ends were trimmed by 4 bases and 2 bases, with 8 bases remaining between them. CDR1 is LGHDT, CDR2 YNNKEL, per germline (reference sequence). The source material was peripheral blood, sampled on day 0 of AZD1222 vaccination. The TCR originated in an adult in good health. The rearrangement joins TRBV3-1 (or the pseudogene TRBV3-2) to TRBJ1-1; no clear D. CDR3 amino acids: CASSPDGNTEAFF. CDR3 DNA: TGTGCCAGCAGCCCCGACGGAAACACTGAAGCTTTCTTT.